These 12 T cell receptor beta chains were all obtained from the same sample, sequenced in a study of cytomegalovirus exposure and HLA in healthy donors. The study ran its PCR with 60 Vbeta and 13 Jbeta primers. Clones were read by immunoSEQ multiplex PCR, and TCRdb kept only the in-frame ones, dropping some. Among under 170,000 clones, approximately 79% were seen once, and the ten largest hold roughly 6%. The specimen sequenced was PBMCs. The source is a man in his forties or fifties in good health and CMV-seropositive.

V gene TRBV21-1 combines with J gene TRBJ1-5; TRBD1, the table's D call, was not compared with the DNA. TRBV21-1 is flagged as a pseudogene. The CDR3 has 18 residues. The chain's CDR3 is CASSTYGTGRHSNQPQHF. In DNA form, the CDR3 reads TGTGCCAGCAGCACCTACGGAACAGGGAGACATAGCAATCAGCCCCAGCATTTT.

The chain links TRBV10-3 to TRBJ1-1; TRBD1 aligns across 7 bases. V gave up 8 bases and J gave up 0 bases; unmatched junction bases: 3. The germline V gene has CDR1 ENHRY and CDR2 SYGVKD. CDR3 length: 13 residues. DNA for the CDR3: TGTGCCATCGAGGACAGGTTGAACACTGAAGCTTTCTTT. Translation gives CAIEDRLNTEAFF.

In nucleotides, the CDR3 is TGTGCCAGCAGTCAGGGAAATCAGCCCCAGCATTTT. Translating it yields CASSQGNQPQHF. This chain connects TRBV28 to TRBJ1-5; a possible D gene is TRBD1 (5 bases). Germline V gene sequence: CDR1 MDHEN, CDR2 SYDVKM. V lost 5 bases and J 4 bases, leaving 6 bases between the germline ends. CDR3 length: 12 residues.

CDR3 sequence (DNA): TGTGCCAGCAGTTCGGGGACAGGGGTCACTGAAGCTTTCTTT. This sequence encodes CASSSGTGVTEAFF. The rearrangement joins TRBV6-6 to TRBJ1-1; 10 bases agree with TRBD1. This CDR3 has 14 residues. Germline CDR1 and CDR2: MNHNY and SVGAGI (reference sequence). The V gene end was trimmed by 4 bases and the J gene end by 4 bases; junction bases not matched to a gene: 3.

As for this clone: The same CDR3 arises from other DNA sequences in this sample as well. The chain combines TRBV13 with TRBJ1-5; possible D gene TRBD1, 6 bases. The CDR3 has 14 amino acids. V was clipped by 3 bases and J by 1 base, with 7 bases between them. Germline-derived CDR1 and CDR2 are PRHDT and FYEKMQ (reference sequence). The CDR3 loop reads CASSFRGSNQPQHF. Here the CDR3 DNA reads TGTGCCAGCAGCTTCAGGGGAAGCAATCAGCCCCAGCATTTT.

This chain joins TRBV12-5 and TRBJ2-7; TRBD1 matches at 11 bases. This CDR3 is built from 14 residues. The V gene end was trimmed by 6 bases and the J gene end by 5 bases; junction bases not matched to a gene: 6. Germline-derived CDR1 and CDR2 are LGHNT and FRNRAP. The CDR3 DNA is TGTGCTAGTGGAACTGGACAGGGGGCGGACGAGCAGTACTTC. This codes for CASGTGQGADEQYF.

V and J are TRBV7-4 and TRBJ2-3, with 14 positions matching TRBD2. V lost 0 bases to trimming and J lost 4 bases; unmatched junction nucleotides: 12. The CDR3 is 20 residues long. Germline CDR1 reads SGHVT; CDR2 reads SQSDAQ. CDR3 nucleotide sequence: TGTGCCAGCAGCTTAGCGCTGGGAGGGACTAGCGGGAGTACCGCAGATACGCAGTATTTT. It is translated as CASSLALGGTSGSTADTQYF.

V is TRBV11-2 and J is TRBJ1-1; D ambiguous. V was trimmed by 5 bases and J by 5 bases, leaving 15 bases between them. Germline values: CDR1 SGHAT, CDR2 FQNNGV. The CDR3 spans 14 residues. The CDR3 protein is CASSVDYLGTEAFF. The CDR3 coding sequence is TGTGCCAGCAGCGTGGACTACCTGGGAACTGAAGCTTTCTTT.

V and J are TRBV5-1 and TRBJ2-7, with D perhaps TRBD2 (5 bases). The CDR3 is 17 residues long. V lost 1 base to trimming and J lost 2 bases, with 19 bases between them. In germline, CDR1 is SGHRS, CDR2 YFSETQ. CDR3 coding DNA: TGCGCCAGCAGCTTGCCTGCCACTAGGGCGGAGACCTACGAGCAGTACTTC. Translating gives CASSLPATRAETYEQYF.

This clone has only a few counts. The rearrangement uses TRBV28 and TRBJ1-5, with a tentative D call TRBD1 (5 bases). Germline V CDR1 and CDR2: MDHEN, SYDVKM. The V end lost 4 bases, the J end lost 4 bases, and 11 bases lay between the germline ends. The CDR3 length is 14 residues. As DNA, the CDR3 is TGTGCCAGCAGTTCCCCCGGGGGTAATCAGCCCCAGCATTTT. Translation: CASSSPGGNQPQHF.

The chain carries TRBV27 and TRBJ2-3, with TRBD2 matching over 12 bases. CDR1 and CDR2 from the germline V gene are MNHEY and SMNVEV (reference sequence). Trimming cost V 5 bases and J 6 bases; bases outside gene matches: 9. The CDR3 runs to 16 residues. The CDR3 DNA follows: TGTGCCAGCAGTAGACGGACTAGCGGGATTTCCGATACGCAGTATTTT. Translating it yields CASSRRTSGISDTQYF.

The V call is TRBV10-1, the J call TRBJ2-3; 12 bases line up with TRBD1. The CDR3 has 16 amino acids. CDR1 is WNHNN and CDR2 is SYGVQD in the germline V gene (reference sequence). Trimming removed 9 bases from V and 3 bases from J; junction bases left unmatched: 10. The CDR3 DNA is TGCGCCAGAAATATAATGGGACAGGGGGCGACAGATACGCAGTATTTT. This gives the protein CARNIMGQGATDTQYF.